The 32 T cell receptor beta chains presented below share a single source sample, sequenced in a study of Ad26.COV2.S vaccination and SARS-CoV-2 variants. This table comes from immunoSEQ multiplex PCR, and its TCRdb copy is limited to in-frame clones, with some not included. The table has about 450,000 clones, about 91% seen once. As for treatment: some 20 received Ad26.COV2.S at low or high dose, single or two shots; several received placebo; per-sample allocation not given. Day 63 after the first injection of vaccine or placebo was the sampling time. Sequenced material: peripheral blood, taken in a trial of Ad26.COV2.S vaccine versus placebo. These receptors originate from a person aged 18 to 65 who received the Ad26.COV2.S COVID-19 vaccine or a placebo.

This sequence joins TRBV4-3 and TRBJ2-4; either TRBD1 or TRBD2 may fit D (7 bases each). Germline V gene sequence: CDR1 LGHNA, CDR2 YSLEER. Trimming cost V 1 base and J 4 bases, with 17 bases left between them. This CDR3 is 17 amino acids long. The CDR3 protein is CASSQGGGGGYKNIQYF. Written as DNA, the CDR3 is TGCGCCAGCAGCCAAGGAGGGGGCGGGGGTTATAAAAACATTCAGTACTTC.

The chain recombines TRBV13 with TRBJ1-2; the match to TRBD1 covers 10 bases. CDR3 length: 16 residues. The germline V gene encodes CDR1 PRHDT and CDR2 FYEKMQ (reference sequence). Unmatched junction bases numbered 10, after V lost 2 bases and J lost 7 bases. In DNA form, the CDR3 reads TGTGCCAGCAGCTTAAAGCCTCCGGGACAGGGGTCTGGCTACACCTTC. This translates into CASSLKPPGQGSGYTF. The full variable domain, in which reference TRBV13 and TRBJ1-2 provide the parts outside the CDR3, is AAGVIQSPRHLIKEKRETATLKCYPIPRHDTVYWYQQGPGQDPQFLISFYEKMQSDKGSIPDRFSAQQFSDYHSELNMSSLELGDSALYFCASSLKPPGQGSGYTFGSGTRLTVV.

The CDR3 DNA sequence: TGTGCCAGCTCCCCGGGGGGGACAGGGGGAGAGACCCAGTACTTC. Translated: CASSPGGTGGETQYF. The chain couples TRBV5-6 to TRBJ2-5, with 11 bases lining up with TRBD1. Germline trimming cut 7 bases from V and 4 bases from J; bases unmatched to any gene: 9. CDR1 is SGHDT and CDR2 is YYEEEE in the germline V gene. The CDR3 contains 15 residues.

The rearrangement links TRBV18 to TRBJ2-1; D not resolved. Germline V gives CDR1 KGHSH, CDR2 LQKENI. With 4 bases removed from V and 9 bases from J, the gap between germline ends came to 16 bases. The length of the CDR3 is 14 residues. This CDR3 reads CASSLRTWESEQFF. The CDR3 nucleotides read TGTGCCAGCTCACTACGTACCTGGGAAAGTGAGCAGTTCTTC.

CDR3 DNA: TGTGCCAGCAGTTCGACAGGGGGAGCTAACTATGGCTACACCTTC. As protein: CASSSTGGANYGYTF. This chain connects TRBV28 to TRBJ1-2; 9 positions match TRBD1. The V segment lost 4 bases and the J segment 0 bases; nucleotides outside the gene matches: 3. The CDR3 is made up of 15 amino acids. Germline V gene sequence: CDR1 MDHEN, CDR2 SYDVKM.

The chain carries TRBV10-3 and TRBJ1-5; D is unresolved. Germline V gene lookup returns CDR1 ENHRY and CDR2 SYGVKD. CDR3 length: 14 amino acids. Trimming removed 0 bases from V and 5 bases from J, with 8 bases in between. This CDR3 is CAISESSRDQPQHF. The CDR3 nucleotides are TGTGCCATCAGTGAGTCTTCACGGGATCAGCCCCAGCATTTT.

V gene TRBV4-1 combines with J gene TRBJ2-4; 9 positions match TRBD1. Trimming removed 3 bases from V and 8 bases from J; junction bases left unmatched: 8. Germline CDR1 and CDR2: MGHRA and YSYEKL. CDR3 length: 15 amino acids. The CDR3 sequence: CASSHPGQGWYIQYF. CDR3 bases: TGCGCCAGCAGCCATCCCGGACAGGGGTGGTACATTCAGTACTTC.

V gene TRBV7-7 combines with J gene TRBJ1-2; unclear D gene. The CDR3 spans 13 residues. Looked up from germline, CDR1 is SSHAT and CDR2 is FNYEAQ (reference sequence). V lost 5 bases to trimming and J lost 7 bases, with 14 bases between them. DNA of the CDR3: TGTGCCAGCAGCCCCCTGAACCCGGGTGGCTACACCTTC. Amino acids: CASSPLNPGGYTF.

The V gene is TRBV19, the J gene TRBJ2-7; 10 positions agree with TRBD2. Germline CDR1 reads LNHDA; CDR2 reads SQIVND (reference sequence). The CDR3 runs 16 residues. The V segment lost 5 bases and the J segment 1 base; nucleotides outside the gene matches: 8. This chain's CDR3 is CASSPRTSGGSYEQYF. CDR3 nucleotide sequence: TGTGCCAGTAGTCCGAGGACTAGCGGAGGTTCCTACGAGCAGTACTTC.

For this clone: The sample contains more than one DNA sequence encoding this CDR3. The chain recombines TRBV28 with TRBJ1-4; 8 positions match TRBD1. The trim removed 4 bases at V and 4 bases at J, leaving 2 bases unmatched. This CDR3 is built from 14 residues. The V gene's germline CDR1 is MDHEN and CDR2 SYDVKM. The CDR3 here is CASSSGQGNEKLFF. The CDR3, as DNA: TGTGCCAGCAGTTCTGGACAGGGTAATGAAAAACTGTTTTTT.

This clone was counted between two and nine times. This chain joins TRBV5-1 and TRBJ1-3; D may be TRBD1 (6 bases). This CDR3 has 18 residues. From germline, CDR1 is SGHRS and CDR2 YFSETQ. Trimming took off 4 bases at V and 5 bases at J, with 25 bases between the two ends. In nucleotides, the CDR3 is TGCGCCAGCAGCCCCTTGACCTGGGACACCCCTTTCAGAAACACCATATATTTT. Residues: CASSPLTWDTPFRNTIYF.

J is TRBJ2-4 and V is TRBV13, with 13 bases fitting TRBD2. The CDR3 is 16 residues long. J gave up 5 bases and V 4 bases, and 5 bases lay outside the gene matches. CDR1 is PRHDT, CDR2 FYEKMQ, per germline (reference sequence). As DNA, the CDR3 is TGTGCCAGCAGCTGGGGACTAGCGGGGTCGGAAAACATTCAGTACTTC. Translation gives CASSWGLAGSENIQYF.

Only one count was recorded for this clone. CDR3 DNA sequence: TGTGCCAGCAGTTCGGCCGGGAGCAATCAGCCCCAGCATTTT. The encoded protein is CASSSAGSNQPQHF. This rearrangement joins TRBV2 to TRBJ1-5; D gene ambiguous. The length of the CDR3 is 14 residues. V lost 5 bases to trimming and J lost 1 base, with 9 bases between them. Germline assignment: CDR1 SNHLY and CDR2 FYNNEI.

The CDR3, as DNA: TGCGCCAGCAGCCAAGCACCGGGACAGATCCACGAGCAGTACTTC. Its translation: CASSQAPGQIHEQYF. The chain links TRBV4-1 to TRBJ2-7, with TRBD1 identical over 7 bases. The CDR3 sequence is 15 residues long. Trimming took 1 base from V and 5 from J; bases not matched to a gene: 8. The germline V gene encodes CDR1 MGHRA and CDR2 YSYEKL.

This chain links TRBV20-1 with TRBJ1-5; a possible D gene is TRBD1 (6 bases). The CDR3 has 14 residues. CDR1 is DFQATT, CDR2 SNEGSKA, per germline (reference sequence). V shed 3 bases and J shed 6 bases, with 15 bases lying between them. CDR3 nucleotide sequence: TGCAGTGCTAGTGGGGGGGCAGCTGGTCAGCCCCAGCATTTT. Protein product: CSASGGAAGQPQHF.

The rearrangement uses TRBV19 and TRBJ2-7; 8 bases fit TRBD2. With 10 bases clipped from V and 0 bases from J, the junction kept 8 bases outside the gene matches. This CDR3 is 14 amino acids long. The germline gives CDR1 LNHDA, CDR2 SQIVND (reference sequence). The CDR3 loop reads CATRTSRNSYEQYF. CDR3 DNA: TGTGCCACCCGGACTAGCCGCAACTCCTACGAGCAGTACTTC.

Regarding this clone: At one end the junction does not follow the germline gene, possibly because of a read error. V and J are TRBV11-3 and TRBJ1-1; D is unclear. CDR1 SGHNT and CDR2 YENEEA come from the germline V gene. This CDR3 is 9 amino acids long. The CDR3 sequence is CASSSGSTF. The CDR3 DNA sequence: TGTGCCAGCAGCTCAGGATCCACGTTT.

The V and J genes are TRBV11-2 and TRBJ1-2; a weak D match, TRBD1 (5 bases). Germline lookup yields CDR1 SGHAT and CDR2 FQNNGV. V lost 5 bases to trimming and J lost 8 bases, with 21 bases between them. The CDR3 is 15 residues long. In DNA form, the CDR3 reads TGTGCCAGCAGCGTCTCGACAGTGTTCTATGGGGGCTACACCTTC. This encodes CASSVSTVFYGGYTF.

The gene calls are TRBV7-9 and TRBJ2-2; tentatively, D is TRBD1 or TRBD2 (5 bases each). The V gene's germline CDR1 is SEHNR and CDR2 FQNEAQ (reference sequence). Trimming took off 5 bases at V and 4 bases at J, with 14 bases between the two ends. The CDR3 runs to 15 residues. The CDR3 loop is CASSPRIGATGELFF. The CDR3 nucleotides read TGTGCCAGCAGCCCCCGAATCGGGGCCACCGGGGAGCTGTTTTTT.

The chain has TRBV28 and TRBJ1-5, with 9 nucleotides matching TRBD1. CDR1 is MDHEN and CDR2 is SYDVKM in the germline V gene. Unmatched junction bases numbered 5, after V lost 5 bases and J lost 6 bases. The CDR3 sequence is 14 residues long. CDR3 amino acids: CASSVGTGFQPQHF. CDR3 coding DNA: TGTGCCAGCAGTGTAGGGACAGGGTTTCAGCCCCAGCATTTT.

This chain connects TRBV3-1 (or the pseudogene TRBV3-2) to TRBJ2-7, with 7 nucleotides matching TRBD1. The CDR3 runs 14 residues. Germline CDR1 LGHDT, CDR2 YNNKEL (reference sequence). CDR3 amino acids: CASSQEGDSNSPTV. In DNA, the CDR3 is TGTGCCAGCAGCCAAGAAGGGGACAGCAATAGTCCAACCGTC.

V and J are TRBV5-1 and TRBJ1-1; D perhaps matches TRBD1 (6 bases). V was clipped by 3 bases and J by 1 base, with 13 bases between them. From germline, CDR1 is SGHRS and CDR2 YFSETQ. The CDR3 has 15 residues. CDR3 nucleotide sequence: TGCGCCAGCAGCTACTACAGGGTCCGGAACACTGAAGCTTTCTTT. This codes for CASSYYRVRNTEAFF.

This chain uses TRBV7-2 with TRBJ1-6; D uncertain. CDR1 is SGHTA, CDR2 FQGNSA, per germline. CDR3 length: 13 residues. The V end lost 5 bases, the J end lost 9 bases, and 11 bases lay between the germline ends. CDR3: CASSLSSISPLHF. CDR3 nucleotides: TGTGCCAGCAGCCTCTCCTCAATTTCACCCCTCCACTTT. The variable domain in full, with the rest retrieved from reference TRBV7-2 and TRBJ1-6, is GAGVSQSPSNKVTEKGKDVELRCDPISGHTALYWYRQSLGQGLEFLIYFQGNSAPDKSGLPSDRFSAERTGGSVSTLTIQRTQQEDSAVYLCASSLSSISPLHFGNGTRLTVT.

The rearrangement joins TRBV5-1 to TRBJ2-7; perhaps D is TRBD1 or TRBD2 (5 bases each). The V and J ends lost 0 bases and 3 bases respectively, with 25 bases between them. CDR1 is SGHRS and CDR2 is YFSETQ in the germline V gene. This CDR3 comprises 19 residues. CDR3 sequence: CASSLEGSRYLRIDYEQYF. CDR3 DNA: TGCGCCAGCAGCTTGGAGGGGAGCAGATACCTACGGATCGACTACGAGCAGTACTTC.

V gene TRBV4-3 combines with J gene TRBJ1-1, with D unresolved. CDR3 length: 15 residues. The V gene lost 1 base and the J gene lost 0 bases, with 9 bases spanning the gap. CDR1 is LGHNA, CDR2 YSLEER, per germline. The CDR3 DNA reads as TGCGCCAGCAGCCAAGCCCTTACCTTGAACACTGAAGCTTTCTTT. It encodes CASSQALTLNTEAFF.

The CDR3 protein is CASSLFWGPYNEQFF. The CDR3 nucleotides read TGTGCCAGCAGTTTATTTTGGGGGCCCTACAATGAGCAGTTCTTC. The chain has TRBV27 and TRBJ2-1, with D possibly TRBD1 on 6 matching bases. Germline values: CDR1 MNHEY, CDR2 SMNVEV (reference sequence). CDR3 length: 15 residues. V lost 1 base and J lost 2, with 9 bases in between.

The CDR3 coding sequence is TGTGCCAGCTCACCACCACGAGGAACGGACACTGAAGCTTTCTTT. It codes for CASSPPRGTDTEAFF. The chain is built from TRBV18 and TRBJ1-1; the D is unclear. Per germline, CDR1 KGHSH and CDR2 LQKENI. The CDR3 has 15 amino acids. Trimming removed 0 bases at V and 3 bases at J, with 11 bases between.

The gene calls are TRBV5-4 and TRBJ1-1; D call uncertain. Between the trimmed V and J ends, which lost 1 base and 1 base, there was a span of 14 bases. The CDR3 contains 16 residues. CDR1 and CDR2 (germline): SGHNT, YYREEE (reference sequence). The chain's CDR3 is CASSLMWGLENTEAFF. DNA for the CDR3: TGTGCCAGCAGCTTGATGTGGGGTCTCGAGAACACTGAAGCTTTCTTT.

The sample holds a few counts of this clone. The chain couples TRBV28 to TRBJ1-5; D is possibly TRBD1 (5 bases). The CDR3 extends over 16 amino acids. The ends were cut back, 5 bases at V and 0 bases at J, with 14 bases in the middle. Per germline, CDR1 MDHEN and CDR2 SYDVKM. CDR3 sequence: CASSTPGLYSNQPQHF. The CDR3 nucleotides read TGTGCCAGCAGTACACCGGGACTTTATAGCAATCAGCCCCAGCATTTT.

The CDR3 here is CASSYTSGTSTDTQYF. The CDR3 bases are TGCGCCAGCAGCTACACTAGCGGTACTAGCACAGATACGCAGTATTTT. The rearrangement links TRBV5-1 to TRBJ2-3; 8 nucleotides agree with TRBD2. J was trimmed by 0 bases and V by 3 bases; bases with no gene match: 6. The CDR3 is 16 amino acids. Per germline, CDR1 SGHRS and CDR2 YFSETQ.

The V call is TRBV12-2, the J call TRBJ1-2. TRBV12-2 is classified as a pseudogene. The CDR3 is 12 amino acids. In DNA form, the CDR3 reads TGTGCAAGTCGCTTAGATCGGGATGGCTACACCTTC. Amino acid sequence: CASRLDRDGYTF.

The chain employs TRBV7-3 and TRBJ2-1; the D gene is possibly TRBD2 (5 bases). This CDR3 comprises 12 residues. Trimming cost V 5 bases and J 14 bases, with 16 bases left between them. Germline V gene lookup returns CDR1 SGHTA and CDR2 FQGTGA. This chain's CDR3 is CASSVGGSPEFF. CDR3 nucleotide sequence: TGTGCCAGCAGCGTAGGCGGGTCCCCGGAGTTCTTC.